This T cell receptor (beta chain) derives from a study of cytomegalovirus exposure and HLA in healthy donors. Across the study: Most genotyped donors, 65% to 90% of about 400, had Caucasian-associated genetic ancestry.

Trimming stripped 1 base from V and 5 bases from J, with 11 bases between. Germline CDR1 WSHSY, CDR2 SAAADI. CDR3 size: 14 residues. On this clone: Its antigen is undetermined.

Findings of the study overall: Rarity marked most TCR sequences, yet some public TCRs occurred in many donors.

Primers for the PCR totalled 60 Vbeta and 13 Jbeta. Profiled with immunoSEQ multiplex PCR; TCRdb holds only in-frame clones, not every one. The sample carries 100,000 to 150,000 clones, about 70% recorded once. The rearrangement uses TRBV10-2 and TRBJ2-5; D unresolved. The material sequenced was PBMCs. The TCR comes from a woman aged 55 to 70 in good health and CMV-seropositive. The CDR3 bases are TGCGCCAGCAGTGAGTACCCAACCCGGGAGACCCAGTACTTC. Translation gives CASSEYPTRETQYF.